There are a few counts of the clone carrying this T cell receptor beta chain. The sample contains more than one DNA sequence encoding this CDR3. The CDR3 is made up of 13 amino acids. V shed 6 bases and J 5 bases; nucleotides not matched to a gene: 5. Germline V gene lookup returns CDR1 KGHSH and CDR2 LQKENI. The sample belongs to a study of blood T cell repertoires in COVID-19. At the level of the study: The United States, Italy and Spain provided the acute and convalescent COVID-19 samples.

Participant-reported clinical history was the basis for cohort assignment. Donors in Cohort 3 who had recovered were those with two negative PCRs, healthcare professional clearance, or resolution of their symptoms. Methods used by the authors: Estimation of nucleated cell counts relied on the amplification of reference gene primers. Generated by immunoSEQ multiplex PCR, the TCRdb table keeps only in-frame clones and is missing some. D and trimming come from the DNA, and the V and J calls and clone size come from that table. The repertoire includes approximately 230,000 clones, about nine tenths of them detected once, and 1.5% to 2% sits in the top ten.

The chain has TRBV18 and TRBJ2-5; TRBD1 matches at 8 bases. The source material was PBMCs or T cells enriched from blood (not recorded which). The clonotype comes from a man aged 35-49 years who had recovered from COVID-19. In DNA form, the CDR3 reads TGTGCCAGCTCCCCAGGGGGCGAGGAGACCCAGTACTTC. Its translation is CASSPGGEETQYF.